The T cell receptor (beta chain) under discussion was sequenced for a study of blood T cell repertoires in COVID-19. Overall study context: From T cells, B-cell-depleted T cells, or PBMCs came the material, which was cDNA or gDNA.

Germline V gene data show CDR1 as MNHEY and CDR2 as SVGAGI. V was cut by 6 bases and J by 6 bases, with 18 bases left in between. The CDR3 has 15 residues. The method was immunoSEQ multiplex PCR; TCRdb's version includes in-frame clones alone and lacks a portion of them. This sample yields more than 200,000 clones, of which approximately 80% are seen a single time; roughly 30% belongs to the top ten. Source material: peripheral blood. The sequence was obtained from a man between 35 and 55 years old with acute or convalescent COVID-19. The genes are TRBV6-5 and TRBJ2-1, with TRBD1 as a possible D gene (6 bases). CDR3: CASSIGTTRANEQFF. For the CDR3, the DNA is TGTGCCAGCAGCATAGGGACAACCAGGGCCAATGAGCAGTTCTTC.